These 25 T cell receptor beta chains share one sample of origin, sequenced in a study of shared clonotypes between healthy human individuals (TCRdb year 2020). CD8 naive samples were obtained by positive selection for CCR7 among CD45RO-negative cells, yielding a CD45RA+CCR7+ population from which TemRA cells were excluded. The library was made by the immunoSEQ multiplex PCR assay. This is the immuneACCESS table as TCRdb keeps it, with only in-frame sequences that have V and J called. A part of the clones is gone; compared with another copy, unresolved V genes explain less than half, and the rest is unexplained. The sample table records about 2.2 million clones; around 93% of these occur just once. Roughly 1.7% of the sample belongs to the ten largest clones. Material: naive CD8+ T cells from PBMCs. Reading the label with the study, this specimen's cell subset or site is: CD45RA+CCR7+. Receptor source: a man between 18 and 29 years old in good health. Some clones in this sample may be carry-over from other donors' samples.

V is TRBV7-2 and J is TRBJ1-1; the D is unclear. The ends were cut back, 2 bases at V and 4 bases at J, with 8 bases in the middle. The CDR3 consists of 13 residues. Germline V CDR1 and CDR2: SGHTA, FQGNSA. CDR3 DNA sequence: TGTGCCAGCAGCTTAAGGTCTGGCACTGAAGCTTTCTTT. Encoded protein: CASSLRSGTEAFF.

As for this clone: Different DNA sequences within this sample yield the same CDR3. V is TRBV28 and J is TRBJ2-7; the match to TRBD1 covers 8 bases. The CDR3 runs 14 residues. Germline CDR1 and CDR2: MDHEN and SYDVKM. V lost 5 bases, J lost 1 base, and 4 bases stayed unmatched. The CDR3 coding sequence is TGTGCCAGCAGTCCAGGGACAGGATCCTACGAGCAGTACTTC. Translation gives CASSPGTGSYEQYF.

Of note for this clone: The same CDR3 is also encoded by other DNA sequences in this sample. The gene calls are TRBV7-9 and TRBJ2-7, with 7 bases matching TRBD1. J was trimmed by 0 bases and V by 5 bases; bases with no gene match: 1. Per germline, CDR1 SEHNR and CDR2 FQNEAQ (reference sequence). The CDR3 extends over 13 amino acids. CDR3 sequence: CASSDRDSYEQYF. CDR3 in DNA: TGTGCCAGCAGCGACAGGGACTCCTACGAGCAGTACTTC. The whole variable domain, remainder taken from reference TRBV7-9 and TRBJ2-7, is DTGVSQNPRHKITKRGQNVTFRCDPISEHNRLYWYRQTLGQGPEFLTYFQNEAQLEKSRLLSDRFSAERPKGSFSTLEIQRTEQGDSAMYLCASSDRDSYEQYFGPGTRLTVT.

This clone was picked up one time. Other nucleotide sequences in the sample specify the same CDR3. This chain connects TRBV27 to TRBJ2-7; 8 bases match TRBD1. The trim removed 4 bases at V and 0 bases at J, leaving 2 bases unmatched. This CDR3 region has 14 residues. Germline V lookup: CDR1 MNHEY, CDR2 SMNVEV (reference sequence). CDR3 sequence: CASSSTGGSYEQYF. The CDR3 bases are TGTGCCAGCAGTTCCACAGGGGGCTCCTACGAGCAGTACTTC.

This clone was seen just once. The gene calls are TRBV7-9 and TRBJ2-1; 7 bases map to TRBD1. The CDR3 sequence is 14 residues long. Trimming cost V 5 bases and J 5 bases; bases outside gene matches: 6. Germline assignment: CDR1 SEHNR and CDR2 FQNEAQ (reference sequence). In nucleotides, the CDR3 is TGTGCCAGCAGCGGGTGGACAGGTGACAATGAGCAGTTCTTC. Protein sequence: CASSGWTGDNEQFF. The variable domain in full, with the rest retrieved from reference TRBV7-9 and TRBJ2-1, is DTGVSQNPRHKITKRGQNVTFRCDPISEHNRLYWYRQTLGQGPEFLTYFQNEAQLEKSRLLSDRFSAERPKGSFSTLEIQRTEQGDSAMYLCASSGWTGDNEQFFGPGTRLTVL.

This chain joins TRBV14 and TRBJ1-2, with D possibly TRBD1 on 5 matching bases. Trimming took 4 bases from V and 3 from J, leaving 12 bases between them. The CDR3 length is 14 residues. Germline lookup yields CDR1 SGHDN and CDR2 FVKESK. The CDR3, as DNA: TGTGCCAGCAGCCCTTGGGGCCAGTACTATGGCTACACCTTC. The encoded protein is CASSPWGQYYGYTF.

The table lists this clone with a count of one. The V and J genes are TRBV29-1 and TRBJ2-5; no clear D. The CDR3 covers 13 residues. V lost 4 bases and J 9 bases, leaving 18 bases between the germline ends. Germline V gene sequence: CDR1 SQVTM, CDR2 ANQGSEA. The CDR3 DNA reads as TGCAGCGTTGTATTATTGGATACGGCGGCCCAGTACTTC. It yields the protein CSVVLLDTAAQYF.

This chain links TRBV7-2 with TRBJ1-5; unclear D gene. Germline lookup yields CDR1 SGHTA and CDR2 FQGNSA. This CDR3 has 15 residues. Trimming shortened V by 3 bases and J by 1 base, and 10 bases separated the two germline ends. The CDR3 spells CASSFDGWSNQPQHF. CDR3 sequence (DNA): TGTGCCAGCAGCTTCGATGGTTGGAGCAATCAGCCCCAGCATTTT.

This chain joins TRBV7-9 and TRBJ1-2; no reliable D call. V lost 1 base to trimming and J lost 3 bases, with 12 bases between them. The CDR3 contains 15 residues. CDR1 is SEHNR, CDR2 FQNEAQ, per germline (reference sequence). The CDR3: CASSLEGPSYYGYTF. The CDR3 region has the DNA TGTGCCAGCAGCTTAGAGGGCCCCTCTTACTATGGCTACACCTTC.

The chain recombines TRBV7-8 with TRBJ1-1, with D uncertain. This CDR3 region has 14 residues. The V and J ends lost 1 base and 4 bases respectively, with 10 bases between them. The germline V gene encodes CDR1 SGHVS and CDR2 FQNEAQ. The CDR3 protein is CASSLVGQLTEAFF. In nucleotides, the CDR3 is TGTGCCAGCAGCTTAGTGGGCCAGCTCACTGAAGCTTTCTTT.

This chain joins TRBV12-5 and TRBJ2-1; a weak D match, TRBD1 (6 bases). The CDR3 totals 14 residues. CDR1 is LGHNT and CDR2 is FRNRAP in the germline V gene. V lost 4 bases to trimming and J lost 9 bases, with 16 bases between them. The CDR3 bases are TGTGCTAGTGGTTCTACAGGGAAACAGGGTGAGCAGTTCTTC. It translates to CASGSTGKQGEQFF.

The chain combines TRBV30 with TRBJ2-5; no definite D call. The germline V gene encodes CDR1 GTSNPN and CDR2 SVGIG (reference sequence). The CDR3 sequence is 12 residues long. V lost 5 bases to trimming and J lost 5 bases, with 12 bases between them. Here the CDR3 reads CAWDRVGETQYF. As DNA, the CDR3 is TGTGCCTGGGACCGAGTAGGGGAGACCCAGTACTTC.

The genes are TRBV9 and TRBJ1-2; 7 bases line up with TRBD1. CDR1 SGDLS and CDR2 YYNGEE come from the germline V gene. J lost 0 bases, V lost 0 bases, and 5 bases had no gene match. The CDR3 consists of 16 residues. Written as DNA, the CDR3 is TGTGCCAGCAGCGTAGCAGGGGGAGCAGCTAACTATGGCTACACCTTC. It is translated as CASSVAGGAANYGYTF.

The chain combines TRBV27 with TRBJ2-7; 11 nucleotides align to TRBD2. Germline trimming cut 5 bases from V and 4 bases from J; bases unmatched to any gene: 7. The CDR3 spans 15 residues. CDR1 and CDR2 from the germline V gene are MNHEY and SMNVEV (reference sequence). The CDR3 coding sequence is TGTGCCAGCAGTCCACTAGCGGGAGATCAGTACGAGCAGTACTTC. Its translation: CASSPLAGDQYEQYF.

The V call is TRBV5-1, the J call TRBJ1-1, with D hard to call. V was pared by 4 bases and J by 3 bases, with 22 bases between. CDR3 size: 17 residues. The germline gives CDR1 SGHRS, CDR2 YFSETQ. The DNA of the CDR3 is TGCGCCAGCAGCCTGACGATCAGGCGGGGATGGGACACTGAAGCTTTCTTT. Its translation: CASSLTIRRGWDTEAFF.

The genes are TRBV28 and TRBJ2-5, with 9 positions matching TRBD1. The CDR3 spans 16 residues. J was trimmed by 0 bases and V by 6 bases; bases with no gene match: 8. Germline V gene sequence: CDR1 MDHEN, CDR2 SYDVKM. The CDR3 nucleotides are TGTGCCAGCAGACTCCCGAGACAGGGGGACCAAGAGACCCAGTACTTC. Its translation is CASRLPRQGDQETQYF.

The chain carries TRBV2 and TRBJ1-2; no clear D. This CDR3 spans 14 amino acids. Looked up from germline, CDR1 is SNHLY and CDR2 is FYNNEI. The V and J ends lost 8 bases and 4 bases respectively, with 17 bases between them. The CDR3 loop reads CASWQAIGSYGYTF. For the CDR3, the DNA is TGTGCCAGCTGGCAGGCCATAGGGAGCTATGGCTACACCTTC.

V gene TRBV9 combines with J gene TRBJ2-2; 9 bases are a match to TRBD1. The length of the CDR3 is 15 residues. Germline V gene sequence: CDR1 SGDLS, CDR2 YYNGEE. V lost 4 bases, J lost 6 bases, and 7 bases stayed unmatched. The CDR3 nucleotides are TGTGCCAGCAGCCCACGGACAGGGGTCTCCGGGGAGCTGTTTTTT. It encodes CASSPRTGVSGELFF.

Concerning this clone: The same CDR3 can be traced to other DNA sequences in this sample. The V and J genes are TRBV11-2 and TRBJ2-2, with D tentatively TRBD2 (5 bases). Germline CDR1 reads SGHAT; CDR2 reads FQNNGV. V was clipped by 3 bases and J by 1 base, with 9 bases between them. This CDR3 is built from 15 residues. CDR3 loop: CASSLGGGNTGELFF. The CDR3 DNA reads TGTGCCAGCAGCTTGGGCGGAGGGAACACCGGGGAGCTGTTTTTT.

In nucleotides, the CDR3 is TGTGCCAGCAGCCAGTCTCTCGTCAATGAGCAGTTCTTC. The encoded protein is CASSQSLVNEQFF. This chain connects TRBV7-9 to TRBJ2-1; D is unresolved. V was cut by 5 bases and J by 6 bases, with 11 bases left in between. Germline V gives CDR1 SEHNR, CDR2 FQNEAQ (reference sequence). CDR3 length: 13 residues.

This chain links TRBV9 with TRBJ2-1, with D maybe TRBD2 (6 bases). The CDR3 is 18 amino acids. Trimming cost V 4 bases and J 4 bases, with 24 bases left between them. Germline V gives CDR1 SGDLS, CDR2 YYNGEE. The CDR3 loop is CASSPRLGQFGIYNEQFF. The CDR3 bases are TGTGCCAGCAGCCCCAGACTAGGGCAATTCGGTATTTACAATGAGCAGTTCTTC.

The chain carries TRBV21-1 and TRBJ2-7; TRBD2, the D gene given by the table, was not confirmed from the DNA. TRBV21-1 has pseudogene status. The CDR3 runs 15 residues. In DNA, the CDR3 is TGTGCCAGCAGCAAAGGAGGGCGGGGATCCGACGAGCAGTACTTC. Translating gives CASSKGGRGSDEQYF.

Comment on this clone: At the DNA level, this CDR3 is encoded by other sequences in the same sample as well. V and J are TRBV6-1 and TRBJ1-5; D is uncertain. CDR1 and CDR2 from the germline V gene are MNHNS and SASEGT. The CDR3 spans 13 residues. Trimming took 4 bases from V and 0 from J, leaving 4 bases between them. Here the CDR3 reads CASSAYSNQPQHF. CDR3 coding DNA: TGTGCCAGCAGTGCTTATAGCAATCAGCCCCAGCATTTT.

The chain uses TRBV27 and TRBJ2-7; 12 bases line up with TRBD1. In germline, CDR1 is MNHEY, CDR2 SMNVEV (reference sequence). V gave up 8 bases and J gave up 3 bases; unmatched junction bases: 8. This CDR3 region has 15 residues. The CDR3 region is CASREGTGGFYEQYF. The CDR3 nucleotides are TGTGCCAGCCGGGAGGGGACAGGGGGCTTCTACGAGCAGTACTTC.

This sequence joins TRBV27 and TRBJ2-7, with 8 bases identical to TRBD1. The CDR3 has 15 amino acids. V was pared by 6 bases and J by 3 bases, with 10 bases of the junction left unmatched. CDR1 and CDR2 (germline): MNHEY, SMNVEV (reference sequence). This CDR3 reads CASSLGQGSRYEQYF. The CDR3, as DNA: TGTGCCAGCAGCCTAGGACAGGGAAGTCGCTACGAGCAGTACTTC.